Each of the 25 T cell receptor beta chains below was sequenced from the same sample in a study of shared clonotypes between healthy human individuals. Using immunoSEQ multiplex PCR, the repertoire was profiled, and TCRdb retains in-frame clones only, with some absent. Of about 980,000 clones listed, 76% are singletons. The sample taken for sequencing was memory CD4+ T cells sorted from blood. Subset noted: CD45RA-negative fraction. The receptors come from a man aged 18 to 35 in good health.

The chain uses TRBV11-2 and TRBJ2-1; D uncertain. The CDR3 length is 14 residues. V lost 1 base, J lost 7 bases, and 11 bases lay in between. The germline CDR1 and CDR2 sequences are SGHAT and FQNNGV. In DNA form, the CDR3 reads TGTGCCAGCAGCTTAGGGGGTAGTACGAATGAGCAGTTCTTC. Its translation is CASSLGGSTNEQFF.

The rearrangement joins TRBV6-1 to TRBJ1-2, with D unclear. Germline V lookup: CDR1 MNHNS, CDR2 SASEGT. Between the trimmed V and J ends, which lost 0 bases and 0 bases, there was a span of 17 bases. This CDR3 spans 18 amino acids. This CDR3 is CASSEALIKGLSNYGYTF. In nucleotides, the CDR3 is TGTGCCAGCAGTGAAGCGCTCATAAAGGGCCTTTCTAACTATGGCTACACCTTC.

The rearrangement joins TRBV9 to TRBJ2-3, with a weak D call TRBD2 (7 bases). Trimming took 0 bases from V and 0 from J, leaving 14 bases between them. This CDR3 region has 17 residues. Germline V gives CDR1 SGDLS, CDR2 YYNGEE. CDR3 loop: CASSVDAGAYSTDTQYF. The CDR3, as DNA: TGTGCCAGCAGCGTAGATGCGGGGGCCTATAGCACAGATACGCAGTATTTT.

The CDR3, as DNA: TGTGCCAGAAGCTCTCTCATTAAGCGGGAGACGGGGGAGCAGTACTTC. Its translation is CARSSLIKRETGEQYF. J is TRBJ2-7 and V is TRBV5-3; TRBD2 matches 8 bases. TRBV5-3 counts as an open reading frame of uncertain function. This CDR3 is built from 16 residues. V shed 3 bases, J shed 7 bases, and the junction held 15 bases outside the gene matches.

This chain connects TRBV30 to TRBJ1-1, with D uncertain. Trimming pared 2 bases from V and 1 base from J, leaving 8 bases between. The germline V gene has CDR1 GTSNPN and CDR2 SVGIG (reference sequence). The CDR3 sequence is 13 residues long. The CDR3 sequence is CAWSPGSNTEAFF. The CDR3 DNA sequence: TGTGCCTGGAGTCCTGGGTCGAACACTGAAGCTTTCTTT.

V usage is TRBV7-9 and J usage is TRBJ1-3; 8 bases fit TRBD1. Germline CDR1 SEHNR, CDR2 FQNEAQ (reference sequence). There are 14 residues in the CDR3. The V segment lost 5 bases and the J segment 3 bases; nucleotides outside the gene matches: 3. CDR3 loop: CASSIGQGGNTIYF. The DNA of the CDR3 is TGTGCCAGCAGCATAGGACAGGGTGGAAACACCATATATTTT.

As DNA, the CDR3 is TGTGCCAGCAGCTTACGGGTAGCCTCGGATACGCAGTATTTT. It codes for CASSLRVASDTQYF. The rearrangement joins TRBV7-2 to TRBJ2-3; D is unresolved. The germline V gene encodes CDR1 SGHTA and CDR2 FQGNSA. V was cut by 2 bases and J by 6 bases, with 12 bases left in between. The CDR3 consists of 14 residues.

The gene calls are TRBV2 and TRBJ2-1; TRBD2 agrees at 8 bases. V lost 2 bases, J lost 6 bases, and 6 bases stayed unmatched. The CDR3 contains 15 residues. Germline loops: CDR1 SNHLY, CDR2 FYNNEI. The CDR3 sequence: CASSELGLERNEQFF. The CDR3 DNA reads TGTGCCAGCAGTGAATTGGGACTAGAGCGCAATGAGCAGTTCTTC.

This clone was counted a few times. The chain carries TRBV10-1 and TRBJ2-1; 9 positions agree with TRBD2. Germline assignment: CDR1 WNHNN and CDR2 SYGVQD (reference sequence). The CDR3 sequence is 15 residues long. With V trimmed by 4 bases and J by 5 bases, 6 bases remained unmatched. CDR3 residues: CASSVSGGLNNEQFF. CDR3 DNA: TGCGCCAGCAGTGTGAGCGGGGGGTTGAACAATGAGCAGTTCTTC.

The chain employs TRBV5-1 and TRBJ1-6; no clear D gene. V was pared by 0 bases and J by 8 bases, with 3 bases between. CDR1 SGHRS and CDR2 YFSETQ come from the germline V gene. The CDR3 loop spans 12 amino acids. In DNA form, the CDR3 reads TGCGCCAGCAGCTTGGGGGATTCACCCCTCCACTTT. This codes for CASSLGDSPLHF.

This clone was counted a single time. The rearrangement uses TRBV4-1 and TRBJ1-5; weak D call: TRBD1 (6 bases). This CDR3 has 15 residues. The germline gives CDR1 MGHRA, CDR2 YSYEKL. V shed 0 bases and J shed 4 bases, with 10 bases lying between them. CDR3 protein: CASSQEEQGNQPQHF. The DNA for the CDR3 is TGCGCCAGCAGCCAAGAAGAACAGGGAAATCAGCCCCAGCATTTT.

V and J are TRBV7-2 and TRBJ1-4; D possibly corresponds to TRBD1 (5 bases). Trimming shortened V by 5 bases and J by 7 bases, and 14 bases separated the two germline ends. CDR1 and CDR2 from the germline V gene are SGHTA and FQGNSA. This CDR3 has 14 residues. The CDR3 nucleotides are TGTGCCAGCAGCCAGGGCCTTCAGGCTGAAAAACTGTTTTTT. It yields the protein CASSQGLQAEKLFF.

This chain connects TRBV6-6 to TRBJ2-2; D might be TRBD2 (5 bases). The CDR3 runs to 15 residues. V was shortened by 4 bases and J by 5 bases, with 14 bases between the two germline ends. Germline lookup yields CDR1 MNHNY and CDR2 SVGAGI (reference sequence). The CDR3 bases are TGTGCCAGCAGTTCGCCCCCGACGGGGACCGGGGAGCTGTTTTTT. Amino acids: CASSSPPTGTGELFF.

This clone was seen only a few times. The chain employs TRBV19 and TRBJ2-7; 7 bases fit TRBD2. Trimming cost V 3 bases and J 2 bases; bases outside gene matches: 4. Germline values: CDR1 LNHDA, CDR2 SQIVND (reference sequence). This CDR3 has 14 residues. In nucleotides, the CDR3 is TGTGCCAGTAGTATGGGAGGGCACCCCTACGAGCAGTACTTC. This gives the protein CASSMGGHPYEQYF. Drawing the rest from reference TRBV19 and TRBJ2-7, the complete variable domain is DGGITQSPKYLFRKEGQNVTLSCEQNLNHDAMYWYRQDPGQGLRLIYYSQIVNDFQKGDIAEGYSVSREKKESFPLTVTSAQKNPTAFYLCASSMGGHPYEQYFGPGTRLTVT.

This clone was counted only a few times. Other DNA sequences in this sample translate to the same CDR3. The genes are TRBV5-4 and TRBJ1-1; TRBD1 matches at 9 bases. The CDR3 length is 14 residues. Trimming cost V 0 bases and J 5 bases; bases outside gene matches: 2. Germline loops: CDR1 SGHNT, CDR2 YYREEE (reference sequence). Here the CDR3 reads CASSLDRGLTEAFF. Written as DNA, the CDR3 is TGTGCCAGCAGCTTGGACAGGGGGCTAACTGAAGCTTTCTTT.

The V and J genes are TRBV7-2 and TRBJ1-2; a weak D match, TRBD1 (5 bases). V was pared by 5 bases and J by 4 bases, with 23 bases between. The CDR3 runs to 17 residues. Germline CDR1 and CDR2: SGHTA and FQGNSA. In DNA, the CDR3 is TGTGCCAGCAGCCGGGGACGGAGCACCAGTCTAGGCTATGGCTACACCTTC. It codes for CASSRGRSTSLGYGYTF. The variable domain in full, with the rest retrieved from reference TRBV7-2 and TRBJ1-2, is GAGVSQSPSNKVTEKGKDVELRCDPISGHTALYWYRQSLGQGLEFLIYFQGNSAPDKSGLPSDRFSAERTGGSVSTLTIQRTQQEDSAVYLCASSRGRSTSLGYGYTFGSGTRLTVV.

The chain couples TRBV27 to TRBJ2-7; D is uncertain. Trimming took off 6 bases at V and 11 bases at J, with 11 bases between the two ends. CDR1 MNHEY and CDR2 SMNVEV come from the germline V gene (reference sequence). The CDR3 spans 10 residues. CDR3 protein: CASRTAVEYF. The CDR3 nucleotides read TGTGCCAGCAGGACCGCCGTTGAGTACTTC.

Of note for this clone: The DNA is left out, because the CDR3 cannot be placed on it with certainty; the CDR3 is given as TCRdb lists it. The chain uses TRBV19 and TRBJ1-5; no DNA check was done on the table's D call, TRBD1. Germline V gene data show CDR1 as LNHDA and CDR2 as SQIVND (reference sequence). The CDR3 is made up of 13 amino acids, end residues included. CDR3 loop: CATVAGKNQPQHF.

The V and J genes are TRBV7-9 and TRBJ1-1; D unresolved. Germline V gene sequence: CDR1 SEHNR, CDR2 FQNEAQ (reference sequence). Trimming took 5 bases from V and 3 from J, leaving 7 bases between them. The CDR3 totals 12 residues. The CDR3 protein is CASSQSDTEAFF. DNA of the CDR3: TGTGCCAGCAGCCAGTCCGACACTGAAGCTTTCTTT. Variable domain in full (rest from reference TRBV7-9 and TRBJ1-1): DTGVSQNPRHKITKRGQNVTFRCDPISEHNRLYWYRQTLGQGPEFLTYFQNEAQLEKSRLLSDRFSAERPKGSFSTLEIQRTEQGDSAMYLCASSQSDTEAFFGQGTRLTVV.

This chain connects TRBV6-6 to TRBJ2-1; 10 bases fit TRBD2. V lost 8 bases, J lost 8 bases, and 6 bases stayed unmatched. The CDR3 is 13 amino acids. Germline V CDR1 and CDR2: MNHNY, SVGAGI (reference sequence). Here the CDR3 reads CASQRSGGDEQFF. The CDR3 DNA sequence: TGTGCCAGCCAGCGGAGCGGGGGGGATGAGCAGTTCTTC.

This rearrangement joins TRBV6-1 to TRBJ1-5; D uncertain. Per the germline V gene, CDR1 is MNHNS and CDR2 is SASEGT. CDR3 length: 15 residues. V was clipped by 6 bases and J by 0 bases, with 12 bases between them. The DNA for the CDR3 is TGTGCCAGCAGCGGACGGAGGAATAGCAATCAGCCCCAGCATTTT. Protein: CASSGRRNSNQPQHF.

This clone has a handful of counts. The genes are TRBV5-6 and TRBJ2-7; 7 bases fit TRBD2. Trimming at V came to 4 bases and at J to 4 bases, leaving 8 bases not matched to a gene. Germline loops: CDR1 SGHDT, CDR2 YYEEEE. This CDR3 has 14 amino acids. In DNA form, the CDR3 reads TGTGCCAGCAGCCTCGGGACTATTACTTACGAGCAGTACTTC. It specifies CASSLGTITYEQYF.

The V gene is TRBV11-2, the J gene TRBJ2-3; TRBD2 aligns across 11 bases. Germline lookup yields CDR1 SGHAT and CDR2 FQNNGV. The CDR3 loop spans 14 amino acids. Trimming took 4 bases from V and 9 from J; bases not matched to a gene: 6. CDR3 sequence reads: CASSSLAGEGTQYF. Written as DNA, the CDR3 is TGTGCCAGCAGCTCACTAGCGGGAGAGGGGACGCAGTATTTT.

A single count supports this clone. The CDR3 bases are TGTGCCAGCAAAACAGACCAGGGTTTAAAAAACATTCAGTACTTC. It specifies CASKTDQGLKNIQYF. The V gene is TRBV6-1, the J gene TRBJ2-4, with TRBD1 as a possible D gene (5 bases). The germline gives CDR1 MNHNS, CDR2 SASEGT. V lost 7 bases and J lost 4, with 17 bases in between. CDR3 length: 15 amino acids.

This chain uses TRBV6-1 with TRBJ1-2, with a weak D call TRBD1 (6 bases). Trimming removed 2 bases from V and 8 bases from J, with 21 bases in between. From germline, CDR1 is MNHNS and CDR2 SASEGT. The CDR3 loop spans 16 amino acids. The CDR3 DNA is TGTGCCAGCAGTGAAAACCCTAGCGACAGGACTATAGGCTACACCTTC. It encodes CASSENPSDRTIGYTF.